The clone carrying this TCR beta chain has a handful of counts. This specimen comes from a study of PD-L1 blockade in urothelial cancer. Per germline, CDR1 SGHTA and CDR2 FQGNSA. Trimming shortened V by 4 bases and J by 0 bases, and 16 bases separated the two germline ends. There are 16 residues in the CDR3. Sequenced by immunoSEQ multiplex PCR; TCRdb stores in-frame clones only, minus some. The data contain about 63,000 clones, 81% of them seen just once; the ten biggest clones take up roughly 2.9%. Indicated time point: pretreatment peripheral blood. This receptor was obtained from a man aged 65 to 79 with urothelial cancer. The rearrangement links TRBV7-2 to TRBJ2-7, with D perhaps matching TRBD2 (6 bases). Sequenced material: PBMCs, taken around atezolizumab (anti-PD-L1) treatment. The CDR3, as DNA: TGTGCCAGCAGCTCTAAGGGCGGGGTTAGCTCCTACGAGCAGTACTTC. Translated: CASSSKGGVSSYEQYF. Supplemented by reference TRBV7-2 and TRBJ2-7, the full variable domain reads GAGVSQSPSNKVTEKGKDVELRCDPISGHTALYWYRQSLGQGLEFLIYFQGNSAPDKSGLPSDRFSAERTGGSVSTLTIQRTQQEDSAVYLCASSSKGGVSSYEQYFGPGTRLTVT.